One and the same sample provided the 10 T cell receptor beta chains below, sequenced in a study of T cells after yellow fever vaccination. TCRdb processed the 5' RACE reads anew with MiXCR; each CDR3 protein has one entry. The table includes 150,000 to 200,000 distinct CDR3 sequences, approximately 11% detected once. Specimen: CD8+ T cells sorted from PBMCs, collected 15 days after the yellow fever booster vaccination. These receptors were obtained from a young man who received the YFV17D yellow fever vaccine.

A few counts support this clonotype. The rearrangement uses TRBV7-2 and TRBJ1-3; D is undetermined. The ends were cut back, 3 bases at V and 2 bases at J, with 5 bases in the middle. The germline V gene encodes CDR1 SGHTA and CDR2 FQGNSA. This CDR3 contains 13 residues. CDR3 coding DNA: TGTGCCAGCAGCTTGGAAACTGGAAACACCATATATTTT. Protein sequence: CASSLETGNTIYF.

In this sample, this clonotype turned up a few times. The chain links TRBV4-2 to TRBJ1-1, with unresolved D. Per germline, CDR1 LGHNA and CDR2 YNFKEQ. V gave up 1 base and J gave up 5 bases, with 11 bases separating them. CDR3 length equals 14 residues. CDR3 loop: CASSQGFYRTEAFF. The CDR3 nucleotides are TGTGCCAGCAGCCAAGGATTTTATCGGACTGAAGCTTTCTTT.

As for this clonotype: Relative to the germline gene, one junction end is altered; a read error may explain this. The J gene is TRBJ2-3, the V gene TRBV4-1; D is perhaps TRBD2 (6 bases). CDR1 and CDR2 from the germline V gene are MGHRA and YSYEKL. This CDR3 spans 15 amino acids. CDR3 coding DNA: TGCGCCAGCAGCCCAGACGGAGGGACCACAGATACGCAGTGTTTT. It yields the protein CASSPDGGTTDTQCF.

This clonotype occurred a few times. The V gene is TRBV7-8, the J gene TRBJ1-5; 7 bases fit TRBD1. Germline V gene data show CDR1 as SGHVS and CDR2 as FQNEAQ. Losses at the gene ends were 5 bases for V and 4 bases for J; bases not matched to a gene: 8. The CDR3 is made up of 15 amino acids. Here the CDR3 reads CASSPRTGSNQPQHF. CDR3 DNA sequence: TGTGCCAGCAGCCCGAGGACAGGTTCGAATCAGCCCCAGCATTTT.

At least ten counts were recorded for this clonotype. The chain couples TRBV4-3 to TRBJ2-1; TRBD2 aligns across 8 bases. Germline values: CDR1 LGHNA, CDR2 YSLEER. This CDR3 spans 17 amino acids. With V trimmed by 0 bases and J by 4 bases, 8 bases remained unmatched. The CDR3 region is CASSQEALAVNYNEQFF. CDR3 in DNA: TGCGCCAGCAGCCAAGAAGCACTAGCGGTCAATTACAATGAGCAGTTCTTC.

This chain connects TRBV6-6 to TRBJ2-7; 8 positions match TRBD1. The CDR3 consists of 15 residues. V lost 7 bases and J lost 2; bases outside the gene matches: 10. Germline values: CDR1 MNHNY, CDR2 SVGAGI (reference sequence). The CDR3 DNA reads TGTGCCAGCACCCTCGGACAGGGTGTCCCCTACGAGCAGTACTTC. Protein sequence: CASTLGQGVPYEQYF.

The CDR3 here is CASSQDRERLRANDYGYTF. As DNA, the CDR3 is TGCGCCAGCAGCCAAGACAGGGAGAGGTTGCGGGCAAATGACTATGGCTACACCTTC. This chain connects TRBV4-3 to TRBJ1-2; D is perhaps TRBD1 (5 bases). The length of the CDR3 is 19 residues. With 0 bases removed from V and 3 bases from J, the gap between germline ends came to 23 bases. Per the germline V gene, CDR1 is LGHNA and CDR2 is YSLEER.

This clonotype was picked up a small number of times. The chain joins TRBV6-6 to TRBJ2-7; D may be TRBD1 (5 bases). Between the trimmed V and J ends, which lost 7 bases and 0 bases, there was a span of 10 bases. The CDR3 is 13 amino acids. Germline CDR1 MNHNY, CDR2 SVGAGI (reference sequence). CDR3 protein: CASIETGSYEQYF. The CDR3 bases are TGTGCCAGCATCGAAACAGGCTCCTACGAGCAGTACTTC.

This clonotype has a handful of counts. The V and J genes are TRBV4-3 and TRBJ1-1, with D maybe TRBD1 (5 bases). The CDR3 contains 15 residues. The V end was cut by 0 bases, the J end by 6 bases, with 14 bases between. Germline-derived CDR1 and CDR2 are LGHNA and YSLEER. CDR3 nucleotides: TGCGCCAGCAGCCAAGATGGGACTCTGGCGGCTGAAGCTTTCTTT. Translating gives CASSQDGTLAAEAFF.

This chain uses TRBV4-3 with TRBJ1-2; D gene uncertain. Germline V gene sequence: CDR1 LGHNA, CDR2 YSLEER. The ends were cut back, 0 bases at V and 10 bases at J, with 12 bases in the middle. This CDR3 contains 13 residues. CDR3 DNA: TGCGCCAGCAGCCAAGATAGTGGCCCGCACTACACCTTC. Translating gives CASSQDSGPHYTF.